In this sample, the clone carrying this T cell receptor beta chain turned up a few times. No antigen is known for it. Runs used v3.0 of the immunoSEQ assay and were done at survey level. Per-sample sequencing targets were about 40,000-55,000 T-cell genomes. Produced via immunoSEQ multiplex PCR; TCRdb's table is partial and in-frame only. The sample carries fewer than 20,000 clones, around 84% recorded once. Each participant with HIV received care in the United States. Germline CDR1 and CDR2: SGHNT and YENEEA. This CDR3 is built from 15 residues. V was cut by 2 bases and J by 0 bases, with 9 bases left in between. This specimen belongs to a study of long-term antiretroviral therapy in people with HIV. Study-level results: Dominance of pre-ART expanded clones persisted, fluctuating and often declining after ART.

The chain recombines TRBV11-3 with TRBJ2-3, with a tentative D call TRBD2 (5 bases). This specimen consisted of unsorted PBMCs, obtained 0.3 years after starting antiretroviral therapy. This receptor was taken from a woman between 50 and 59 years old with HIV. CDR3 region: CASSLRRGSTDTQYF. The CDR3 DNA follows: TGTGCCAGCAGCTTACGTCGGGGAAGCACAGATACGCAGTATTTT.